Presented here are 15 T cell receptor beta chains from one specimen sequenced in a study of vaccination and CD4 T cells after COVID-19. MiXCR, applied by TCRdb to the PCR reads, yields one record per CDR3 protein. The sample contains 20,000 to 25,000 distinct CDR3 sequences, 45% to 60% of which appear only once. The material was CD4+ T cells from blood, obtained before SARS-CoV-2 vaccination. These receptors all come from a human donor who had recovered from COVID-19.

V is TRBV7-8 and J is TRBJ2-6; D may be TRBD2 (5 bases). This CDR3 region has 16 residues. Germline V gene data show CDR1 as SGHVS and CDR2 as FQNEAQ. V lost 3 bases to trimming and J lost 3 bases, with 12 bases between them. The CDR3 here is CASSFIGVGGANVLTF. The CDR3 DNA follows: TGTGCCAGCAGCTTCATCGGGGTTGGTGGGGCCAACGTCCTGACTTTC.

This chain connects TRBV6-5 to TRBJ2-3; weak D call: TRBD2 (5 bases). Germline loops: CDR1 MNHEY, CDR2 SVGAGI. The CDR3 length is 12 residues. V was trimmed by 3 bases and J by 7 bases, leaving 8 bases between them. The chain's CDR3 is CASSYRGNTQYF. The CDR3 DNA reads TGTGCCAGCAGTTATCGGGGTAATACGCAGTATTTT.

This clonotype was observed a few times. The gene calls are TRBV9 and TRBJ1-2; D call uncertain. V gave up 0 bases and J gave up 0 bases, with 3 bases separating them. This CDR3 is built from 13 residues. Germline V CDR1 and CDR2: SGDLS, YYNGEE. The CDR3 loop is CASSVDSNYGYTF. The CDR3, as DNA: TGTGCCAGCAGCGTAGATTCTAACTATGGCTACACCTTC.

CDR3 sequence: CASSSGPDRTVNIQYF. The DNA of the CDR3 is TGTGCCAGCAGCTCCGGACCCGATAGGACTGTAAACATTCAGTACTTC. The V gene is TRBV7-8, the J gene TRBJ2-4; tentatively, D is TRBD2 (5 bases). The CDR3 is 16 residues long. Trimming pared 4 bases from V and 6 bases from J, leaving 19 bases between. Germline V gene data show CDR1 as SGHVS and CDR2 as FQNEAQ.

This clonotype was counted only a few times. The chain is built from TRBV6-2 or TRBV6-3 and TRBJ2-5; possible D gene TRBD1, 5 bases. This CDR3 region has 14 residues. V lost 6 bases, J lost 2 bases, and 13 bases lay in between. The germline gives CDR1 MNHEY, CDR2 SVGEGT. CDR3 in amino acids: CASRKEGVQETQYF. The CDR3 coding sequence is TGTGCCAGCAGAAAGGAAGGGGTTCAAGAGACCCAGTACTTC.

The chain links TRBV7-3 to TRBJ2-7; D gene unclear. There are 13 residues in the CDR3. The V gene's germline CDR1 is SGHTA and CDR2 FQGTGA. V shed 5 bases and J shed 0 bases, with 8 bases lying between them. The CDR3 protein is CASSKANSYEQYF. The CDR3 DNA reads TGTGCCAGCAGCAAGGCAAACTCCTACGAGCAGTACTTC.

This clonotype has more than one count but fewer than ten. The DNA of the CDR3 is TGCAGTGCAGGGGATTTCACCAGGGGCCAGCAGTACTTC. Protein product: CSAGDFTRGQQYF. V and J are TRBV20-1 and TRBJ2-7; D may be TRBD1 (6 bases). V was clipped by 6 bases and J by 8 bases, with 20 bases between them. The length of the CDR3 is 13 residues. Per the germline V gene, CDR1 is DFQATT and CDR2 is SNEGSKA (reference sequence).

This clonotype was observed once. CDR3 nucleotide sequence: TGCAGTGCTCTGGGGGTTGCGGAGACCCAGTACTTC. It encodes CSALGVAETQYF. The chain combines TRBV20-1 with TRBJ2-5, with D perhaps TRBD1 or TRBD2 (5 bases each). CDR1 DFQATT and CDR2 SNEGSKA come from the germline V gene (reference sequence). Trimming left V 5 bases short and J 5 bases short, with 12 bases between. This CDR3 has 12 residues.

This chain links TRBV11-2 with TRBJ2-3, with a possible D match to TRBD2 (5 bases). The CDR3 sequence is 15 residues long. Trimming cost V 2 bases and J 0 bases, with 9 bases left between them. Germline lookup yields CDR1 SGHAT and CDR2 FQNNGV. The CDR3 loop reads CASSLFGGSTDTQYF. The CDR3 DNA follows: TGTGCCAGCAGCTTATTTGGCGGGAGCACAGATACGCAGTATTTT.

This clonotype was found a few times. The V gene is TRBV20-1, the J gene TRBJ2-7; D may correspond to TRBD1 or TRBD2 (5 bases each). CDR1 is DFQATT, CDR2 SNEGSKA, per germline (reference sequence). The CDR3 loop spans 11 amino acids. With 3 bases removed from V and 6 bases from J, the gap between germline ends came to 9 bases. The CDR3 protein is CSARPGTEQYF. The DNA for the CDR3 is TGCAGTGCTAGGCCCGGGACCGAGCAGTACTTC.

V usage is TRBV20-1 and J usage is TRBJ1-6; D unresolved. Deletions cut 5 bases from V and 7 bases from J, with 12 bases between. CDR1 DFQATT and CDR2 SNEGSKA come from the germline V gene (reference sequence). CDR3 length: 13 amino acids. CDR3 in amino acids: CSAPRRENSPLHF. The CDR3, as DNA: TGCAGTGCTCCAAGACGGGAAAATTCACCCCTCCACTTT.

This chain links TRBV23-1 with TRBJ1-5, with D maybe TRBD1 (6 bases). TRBV23-1 is designated an ORF whose function remains uncertain. Trimming took 6 bases from V and 0 from J, leaving 12 bases between them. There are 15 residues in the CDR3. CDR3 DNA: TGCGCCAGCAGCCGCAACAGGGCTAGCAATCAGCCCCAGCATTTT. Its translation: CASSRNRASNQPQHF.

This clonotype was found a few times. The rearrangement joins TRBV19 to TRBJ2-5; D remains unclear. Germline V gives CDR1 LNHDA, CDR2 SQIVND (reference sequence). The CDR3 spans 15 residues. V was clipped by 0 bases and J by 5 bases, with 13 bases between them. The CDR3 loop reads CASSIDGIPGETQYF. CDR3 coding DNA: TGTGCCAGTAGTATAGATGGCATCCCAGGCGAGACCCAGTACTTC.

The chain is built from TRBV20-1 and TRBJ1-2; 7 nucleotides line up with TRBD1. The CDR3 is made up of 12 amino acids. J was trimmed by 6 bases and V by 7 bases; bases with no gene match: 8. CDR1 and CDR2 (germline): DFQATT, SNEGSKA (reference sequence). The CDR3 DNA sequence: TGCAGTGGGTTTCGACAGGGCAATGGCTACACCTTC. This gives the protein CSGFRQGNGYTF.

The chain is built from TRBV29-1 and TRBJ1-5; 8 bases are shared with TRBD1. Unmatched junction bases numbered 9, after V lost 6 bases and J lost 2 bases. Germline V CDR1 and CDR2: SQVTM, ANQGSEA. This CDR3 is built from 15 residues. CDR3 sequence: CSVEMDRVGNQPQHF. Here the CDR3 DNA reads TGCAGCGTGGAGATGGACAGGGTTGGCAATCAGCCCCAGCATTTT.